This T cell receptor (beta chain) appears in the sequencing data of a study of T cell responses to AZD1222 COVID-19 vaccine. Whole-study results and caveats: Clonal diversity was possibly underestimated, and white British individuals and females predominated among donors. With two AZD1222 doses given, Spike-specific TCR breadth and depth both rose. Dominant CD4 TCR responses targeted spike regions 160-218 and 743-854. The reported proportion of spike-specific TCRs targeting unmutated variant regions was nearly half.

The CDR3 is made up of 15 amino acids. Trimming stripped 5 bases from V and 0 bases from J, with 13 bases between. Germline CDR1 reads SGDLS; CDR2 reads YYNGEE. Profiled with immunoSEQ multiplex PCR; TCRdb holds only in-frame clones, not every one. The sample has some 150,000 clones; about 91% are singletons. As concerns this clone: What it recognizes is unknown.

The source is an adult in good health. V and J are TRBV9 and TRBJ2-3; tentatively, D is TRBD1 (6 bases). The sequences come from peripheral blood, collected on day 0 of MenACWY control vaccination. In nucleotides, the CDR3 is TGTGCCAGCAGGCGTACCGGGACAAGCACAGATACGCAGTATTTT. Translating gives CASRRTGTSTDTQYF.